This T cell receptor (beta chain) derives from a study of blood T cell repertoires in COVID-19. In the original workflow: Amplifying reference gene primers gave estimates of nucleated cell counts. Here immunoSEQ multiplex PCR was the method, and the copy in TCRdb shows in-frame clones only, minus some. V, J and clone size derive from that table, while D and trimming were established from the DNA sequence. The table includes under 200,000 clones, more than 75% detected once. This CDR3 contains 15 residues. V gave up 4 bases and J gave up 0 bases; unmatched junction bases: 3. Germline V gene data show CDR1 as MGHRA and CDR2 as YSYEKL.

The clonotype comes from a man in his sixties with COVID-19, enrolled during active disease. The material sequenced was peripheral blood. The chain has TRBV4-1 and TRBJ1-1; 9 bases agree with TRBD1. The CDR3 sequence is CASSLGTGLNTEAFF. CDR3 nucleotide sequence: TGCGCCAGCAGCCTAGGGACAGGGCTGAACACTGAAGCTTTCTTT.